A selection of T cell receptor beta chains follows, all from one sample in a study of T cells in Graves' hyperthyroidism and ophthalmopathy. TCRdb analysed the multiplex PCR reads with MiXCR anew, one entry per CDR3 protein. The sample lists around 620,000 distinct CDR3 sequences, about half occurring once. Sequenced material: peripheral blood or thyroid tissue (not recorded which). Source of these receptors: an adult woman with Graves' disease, either hyperthyroidism or ophthalmopathy (not recorded which). CDR3s include the opening cysteine and the closing phenylalanine or tryptophan.

v_gene: TRBV7-9; j_gene: TRBJ1-2; CDR3aa: CASSFLQGGGYTF
v_gene: TRBV19; j_gene: TRBJ1-1; CDR3aa: CASSIQGGKNTEAFF
v_gene: TRBV2; j_gene: TRBJ2-7; CDR3aa: CASYRTWVEQYF
v_gene: TRBV10-2; j_gene: TRBJ2-5; CDR3aa: CASSYGTTRWYF
v_gene: TRBV7-2; j_gene: TRBJ1-1; CDR3aa: CASSSASGWNSPNTEAFF
v_gene: TRBV2; j_gene: TRBJ1-3; CDR3aa: CASSELSSGNTIYF
v_gene: TRBV10-3; j_gene: TRBJ1-2; CDR3aa: CAISETQDIPNYGYTF
v_gene: TRBV10-1; j_gene: TRBJ2-7; CDR3aa: CASSSPGQRGAQYF
v_gene: TRBV10-3; j_gene: TRBJ2-7; CDR3aa: CAISVNRGLVSYEQYF
v_gene: TRBV13; j_gene: TRBJ1-1; CDR3aa: CASSFASMNTEAFF
v_gene: TRBV6-4; j_gene: TRBJ2-5; CDR3aa: CAISETGLAGTQYF
v_gene: TRBV2; j_gene: TRBJ1-4; CDR3aa: CASNLDRWTEKLFF
v_gene: TRBV29-1; j_gene: TRBJ1-1; CDR3aa: CSVRYRGAFF
v_gene: TRBV5-1; j_gene: TRBJ1-4; CDR3aa: CASSLEGVLNEKLFF
v_gene: TRBV30; j_gene: TRBJ1-6; CDR3aa: CAWDGTGRSPLHF
v_gene: TRBV20-1; j_gene: TRBJ2-7; CDR3aa: CSAPDRTTYEQYF
v_gene: TRBV2; j_gene: TRBJ2-5; CDR3aa: CASKGRSVYQETQYF
v_gene: TRBV6-1; j_gene: TRBJ1-6; CDR3aa: CASSDGAGGGSPLHF
v_gene: TRBV11-2; j_gene: TRBJ1-1; CDR3aa: CASSVIQGMNTEAFF
v_gene: TRBV6-4; j_gene: TRBJ2-7; CDR3aa: CASSDRLAGLGEQYF
v_gene: TRBV25-1; j_gene: TRBJ1-5; CDR3aa: CACSASLRNQPQHF
v_gene: TRBV5-1; j_gene: TRBJ1-1; CDR3aa: CASSFLGQGTEAFF
v_gene: TRBV7-2; j_gene: TRBJ2-6; CDR3aa: CASSSGPGVSAF
v_gene: TRBV9; j_gene: TRBJ1-2; CDR3aa: CASSVEDSHYGYTF
v_gene: TRBV10-3; j_gene: TRBJ2-2; CDR3aa: CAISALKNTGELFF
v_gene: TRBV25-1; j_gene: TRBJ2-7; CDR3aa: CASRSGTGWNEQYF
v_gene: TRBV7-2; j_gene: TRBJ2-5; CDR3aa: CASSLPGLAGTETQYF
v_gene: TRBV6-6; j_gene: TRBJ2-3; CDR3aa: CASSYWAGGQAGGTDTQYF
v_gene: TRBV4-1; j_gene: TRBJ2-7; CDR3aa: CASSQGSLYEQYF
v_gene: TRBV12-3/TRBV12-4; j_gene: TRBJ1-6; CDR3aa: CASSQGPGPLHF
v_gene: TRBV9; j_gene: TRBJ2-5; CDR3aa: CASSDRTGSGLWRQYF
v_gene: TRBV12-3/TRBV12-4; j_gene: TRBJ1-5; CDR3aa: CASTTDSNQPQHF
v_gene: TRBV7-2; j_gene: TRBJ2-5; CDR3aa: CASSDRQGQAGETQYF
v_gene: TRBV15; j_gene: TRBJ1-5; CDR3aa: CATSTGQGLVYGNQPQHF
v_gene: TRBV10-2; j_gene: TRBJ2-5; CDR3aa: CASTDQGASEETQYF
v_gene: TRBV27; j_gene: TRBJ1-5; CDR3aa: CASSLGNWYKSQPQHF
v_gene: TRBV7-2; j_gene: TRBJ2-7; CDR3aa: CASSAQGEGYYEQYF
v_gene: TRBV10-3; j_gene: TRBJ2-5; CDR3aa: CAIRGDSVQETQYF
v_gene: TRBV7-7; j_gene: TRBJ2-5; CDR3aa: CASSVGQGVQETQYF
v_gene: TRBV7-6; j_gene: TRBJ1-2; CDR3aa: CASSSNAGGRVHGYTF
v_gene: TRBV20-1; j_gene: TRBJ2-5; CDR3aa: CSAQHQRDGLGTQYF
v_gene: TRBV2; j_gene: TRBJ2-5; CDR3aa: CASSEGVETQYF
v_gene: TRBV7-3; j_gene: TRBJ2-3; CDR3aa: CASSFTGGGTDTQYF